This TCR beta chain is drawn from a study of T cells in Graves' hyperthyroidism and ophthalmopathy (dated by TCRdb to the late 2010s). For the wider study: Peripheral blood samples were taken at the time of initial diagnosis, prior to any treatment. For training and testing, the 100 or so patients in the discovery cohort were randomly divided in a 7:3 ratio. An independent validation cohort of under 20 hyperthyroidism patients and about 16 patients who later progressed to ophthalmopathy tested prospective prediction of ophthalmopathy. According to the paper, TCR Vbeta CDR3 sequencing was carried out on more than 120 peripheral blood samples, which came from under 50 ophthalmopathy, around 75 hyperthyroidism and 17 progressor patients. A discovery cohort of 95 to 100 patients, 43 with Graves' ophthalmopathy and approximately 57 with stable Graves' hyperthyroidism, was used to find distinguishing TCR V-J signatures. In addition, the study compared T-cell repertoires in thyroid tissue and in blood from several Graves' hyperthyroidism patients. Once sampling was done, hyperthyroidism patients were given methimazole at a starting dose of 30 mg daily, whereas ophthalmopathy patients were given high-dose intravenous methylprednisolone.

Inclusive of the bounding cysteine and phenylalanine, the CDR3 is 16 residues long. This entry keeps only the CDR3 DNA: 48 bases, framed from base 1. The junction shows trimming of 0 bases on V and 3 bases on J, and the gene matches do not reach 4 bases of it. The germline V gene sets CDR1 to SGHRS and CDR2 to YFSETQ. The TCR beta CDR3 regions were amplified from RNA transcripts. For the first round of RT-PCR on the TCR CDR3, the HTBI primer set was used together with the Qiagen OneStep RT-PCR kit. Libraries were constructed in a second round of multiplex PCR, after which size selection and purification were performed. Paired-end sequencing of the libraries was performed with 100 bp reads on an Illumina HiSeq2000. Per the original workflow: SOAPnuke was used to process the raw data, throwing out any read that contained adapters or uncalled bases, had a mean Phred below 15, or lacked an exact constant-primer or identifier match. COPE v1.2.5 was used to merge the high-quality paired reads, and each unique nucleotide sequence was defined as a clonotype. MiTCR v1.1 was used to align clonotypes to the IMGT TRBV, TRBD and TRBJ reference segments. The analysis included only V-J combinations with a frequency above 0.0001, which together covered 99% to 99.2% of the repertoires. A TCS score was defined as the ratio between F50 (clonal expansion) and ExV (chaos), using BLOSUM62-based TCRdist between CDR3 peptides within each V-J. Welch's t-statistics and random forest reduced around 520 V-J features to some 14, which were used in a naive Bayes classifier (R e1071). Thyroid-blood repertoire similarity was quantified with the Morisita-Horn index. The raw public reads went through TCRdb reprocessing: fastp at Q25, MiXCR clone calling, in-frame beta chains kept. Entries that share a CDR3 protein sequence are merged under the most common genes and DNA. The V and J calls come from TCRdb's annotation, not from the publication. The sample records hundreds of thousands of distinct CDR3 sequences, under 15% of which are singletons. The ten top clones hold 3.5% to 4.5% of the sample.

What the authors observed across the whole study: Most expanded thyroid clonotypes (frequency above 0.001) were also detected in blood, a finding suggesting that blood repertoires may reflect thyroid immune responses. A 13 V-J signature model separated ophthalmopathy from stable hyperthyroidism, with approximately 87% sensitivity and 81% to 83% specificity in cross-validation and 80%/75% in testing. In validation, the model predicted progression to ophthalmopathy with just under 71% sensitivity and less than 80% specificity, a median of 6.5 months before onset. No statistical method was used to set the sample size in advance, and investigators knew the group allocation.

This clonotype was seen repeatedly, ten times or more. This receptor's antigen is unknown. No base quality values were provided; no much bigger clone lies one nucleotide off. Ophthalmopathy patients had moderately to severely active disease, Clinical Activity Score of at least 3, NOSPECS grade of at least 4, and duration under 3 months. Patients with uncontrolled infections, other autoimmune diseases, pregnancy or lactation were excluded. Clinical symptoms, serum thyroxine and TRAb, thyroid ultrasound, and orbital computed tomography formed the basis for the diagnoses. Ficoll-Paque density gradient centrifugation was used to isolate PBMCs from 9.5 to 10 ml of fresh peripheral blood. Trizol reagent was used to extract total RNA, and RNA quality was then checked on an Agilent 2100 Bioanalyzer.

The rearrangement combines TRBV5-1 with TRBJ2-7; 12 bases in the middle match TRBD2. The receptor was isolated from a woman in her thirties or forties with Graves' ophthalmopathy. Sequencing was done on a sample of blood. Here the CDR3 is given as CASSLGTSGVSYEQYF. In nucleotide form, the sequence is TGCGCCAGCAGCTTGGGGACTAGCGGGGTTAGCTACGAGCAGTACTTC.